These 24 T cell receptor beta chains were sequenced from one sample in a study of T cells in women clearing cervical HPV infection. Profiled with immunoSEQ multiplex PCR; TCRdb holds only in-frame clones, not every one. Its clone listing holds 25,000 or so clones. Material: blood buffy coat. Receptor source: a woman aged 18 to 75 with a cervical HPV16 infection that either progressed to CIN3+ or cleared (not recorded which).

With regard to this clone: From the germline J gene comes the end of the CDR3, since the read stops 3 residues before it. The genes are TRBV20-1 and TRBJ2-3; a possible D gene is TRBD2 (7 bases). CDR1 DFQATT and CDR2 SNEGSKA come from the germline V gene (reference sequence). The CDR3 covers 14 residues. CDR3 DNA (partial): TGCAGTGCCACACCCGGGGGGCGTAAGGGGACG. Amino acids: CSATPGGRKGT. The CDR3 as a whole reads CSATPGGRKGTQYF.

As for this clone: With the read ending 3 residues before the CDR3 end, the germline J gene is used to fill in that end. The V call is TRBV6-2 or TRBV6-3, the J call TRBJ2-1; 7 bases are shared with TRBD1. In germline, CDR1 is MNHEY, CDR2 SVGEGT. The CDR3 is made up of 13 amino acids. The V segment lost 5 bases and the J segment 7 bases; nucleotides outside the gene matches: 5. The sequenced CDR3 bases are TGTGCCAGCAGTACGGACAGGTTGAATGAG. Translated, it gives CASSTDRLNE. The entire CDR3 is CASSTDRLNEQFF.

Comments on this clone: The missing CDR3 end, 3 residues past where the read stops, is filled in from the germline J gene. The chain joins TRBV30 to TRBJ2-2; D is perhaps TRBD1 (5 bases). V was cut by 3 bases and J by 4 bases, with 15 bases left in between. The CDR3 consists of 15 residues. Germline V gene data show CDR1 as GTSNPN and CDR2 as SVGIG (reference sequence). Partial CDR3 DNA: TGTGCCTGGAGGGGTCAGGGAAGAATCACCGGGGAG. Translated, it gives CAWRGQGRITGE. The whole CDR3 is CAWRGQGRITGELFF.

This CDR3 is CASSLTGSDEQYF. CDR3 bases read: TGTGCCAGCAGCTTAACAGGGTCAGACGAG. The V and J genes are TRBV7-3 and TRBJ2-7; D is undetermined. The observed sequence ends 3 residues before the CDR3 terminus, with the missing tail filled in from the germline J gene. CDR1 and CDR2 (germline): SGHTA, FQGTGA. CDR3 length equals 13 residues. With 0 bases removed from V and 5 bases from J, the gap between germline ends came to 8 bases.

As concerns this clone: The read falls 3 residues short of the CDR3 end, and the missing part is taken from the germline J gene. This sequence joins TRBV20-1 and TRBJ2-5; TRBD2 matches 11 bases. From germline, CDR1 is DFQATT and CDR2 SNEGSKA (reference sequence). This CDR3 spans 16 amino acids. After removal of 1 base from V and 4 bases from J, the junction contained 8 bases not matched to a gene. The CDR3 loop reads CSARAPLAGGAETQYF. Partial CDR3 DNA: TGCAGTGCTAGAGCCCCCCTAGCGGGGGGCGCAGAGACC.

As to this clone: Read sequence stops 3 residues before the CDR3 end, and the germline J gene provides the missing end. The rearrangement uses TRBV19 and TRBJ2-7; TRBD1 agrees at 7 bases. V gave up 4 bases and J gave up 0 bases; unmatched junction bases: 3. CDR1 LNHDA and CDR2 SQIVND come from the germline V gene (reference sequence). The CDR3 runs 14 residues. Here the CDR3 reads CASSRDRSSYEQYF. The CDR3 bases that were read are TGTGCCAGTAGTAGGGACAGAAGCTCCTACGAG.

The CDR3 DNA, read in part, is TGTGCCAGCAGCTTGGGACAGGGAAGCACCGGGGAG. Translated: CASSLGQGSTGE. The full CDR3 sequence reads CASSLGQGSTGELFF. The chain is built from TRBV5-4 and TRBJ2-2, with TRBD1 identical over 7 bases. Read sequence stops 3 residues before the CDR3 end, and the germline J gene provides the missing end. The CDR3 has 15 amino acids. With V trimmed by 0 bases and J by 4 bases, 3 bases remained unmatched. CDR1 is SGHNT, CDR2 YYREEE, per germline (reference sequence).

Comment on this clone: The read stops 3 residues short of the end of the CDR3; the missing end is completed from the germline J gene. The V gene is TRBV20-1, the J gene TRBJ1-6; D might be TRBD1 (5 bases). Germline V gene data show CDR1 as DFQATT and CDR2 as SNEGSKA (reference sequence). V lost 3 bases and J 2 bases, leaving 11 bases between the germline ends. This CDR3 region has 15 residues. CDR3 region: CSARRRGAYNSPLHF. The covered CDR3 bases are TGCAGTGCTAGGAGGAGGGGTGCCTATAATTCACCC.

Concerning this clone: The CDR3 end is not reached by the read, which stops 3 residues before it; the germline J gene fills it in. The chain carries TRBV18 and TRBJ1-3; D gene unclear. This CDR3 spans 16 amino acids. The germline V and J ends were trimmed by 3 bases and 0 bases, with 12 bases remaining between them. The germline V gene has CDR1 KGHSH and CDR2 LQKENI. CDR3 DNA, as far as it was read: TGTGCCAGCTCACCCGTGGCAGGCCCCTCTGGAAACACC. Its translation is CASSPVAGPSGNT. In full, the CDR3 is CASSPVAGPSGNTIYF.

A word on this clone: Read data end 3 residues before the CDR3 end; the end is taken from the germline J gene. The genes are TRBV20-1 and TRBJ2-1; D is ambiguous. The CDR3 is 14 residues long. Germline values: CDR1 DFQATT, CDR2 SNEGSKA (reference sequence). V dropped 5 bases and J dropped 4 bases, with 15 bases sitting between them. CDR3 protein: CSAPTPRRYNEQFF. Incomplete CDR3 DNA: TGCAGTGCTCCAACCCCCCGCAGGTACAATGAG.

Note on this clone: From the germline J gene comes the end of the CDR3, since the read stops 3 residues before it. The chain couples TRBV19 to TRBJ2-3; possible D gene TRBD2, 6 bases. The CDR3 extends over 14 amino acids. The germline V gene has CDR1 LNHDA and CDR2 SQIVND (reference sequence). V lost 1 base to trimming and J lost 4 bases, with 9 bases between them. This chain's CDR3 is CASSIGWGADTQYF. The sequenced CDR3 bases are TGTGCCAGTAGTATAGGATGGGGGGCAGATACG.

Points on this clone: The CDR3 extends 3 residues past the end of the read, so its final part is completed from the germline J gene. This chain links TRBV2 with TRBJ1-5, with D perhaps TRBD1 (6 bases). Per germline, CDR1 SNHLY and CDR2 FYNNEI. The CDR3 is made up of 12 amino acids. V lost 11 bases, J lost 1 base, and 9 bases lay in between. CDR3 DNA (partial): TGTGCCGCAGGACAGAGCAATCAGCCC. This encodes CAAGQSNQP. The whole CDR3 sequence is CAAGQSNQPQHF.

CDR3 protein: CASSTTRRETQYF. The sequenced part of the CDR3 DNA is TGTGCCAGCAGTACTACTAGGAGGGAGACC. The chain couples TRBV12-3 or TRBV12-4 to TRBJ2-5; D is perhaps TRBD2 (5 bases). The missing CDR3 end, 3 residues past where the read stops, is filled in from the germline J gene. The CDR3 contains 13 residues. The V end lost 5 bases, the J end lost 5 bases, and 12 bases lay between the germline ends.

As regards this clone: The read ends 3 residues shy of where the CDR3 ends; the end is completed using the germline J gene. J is TRBJ2-7 and V is TRBV18, with unresolved D. V was pared by 3 bases and J by 4 bases, with 13 bases between. CDR3 length: 14 residues. Germline values: CDR1 KGHSH, CDR2 LQKENI. CDR3 DNA (partial): TGTGCCAGCTCACCCCCCCTTTCGCGTTACGAG. Translation gives CASSPPLSRYE. The whole CDR3 reads CASSPPLSRYEQYF.

The DNA read from the CDR3 is TGTGCCAGCAGCTCCGGGACAGGAAATCAGCCC. Protein sequence: CASSSGTGNQP. The complete CDR3 sequence is CASSSGTGNQPQHF. This chain links TRBV7-2 with TRBJ1-5; 8 positions agree with TRBD1. Read data end 3 residues before the CDR3 end; the end is taken from the germline J gene. The CDR3 consists of 14 residues. With 4 bases clipped from V and 4 bases from J, the junction kept 3 bases outside the gene matches. CDR1 is SGHTA, CDR2 FQGNSA, per germline.

For this clone: The CDR3 end lies 3 residues beyond the end of the read and is filled in from the germline J gene. The V and J genes are TRBV19 and TRBJ2-1, with no clear D. This CDR3 is built from 12 residues. Germline assignment: CDR1 LNHDA and CDR2 SQIVND (reference sequence). Trimming shortened V by 7 bases and J by 3 bases, and 7 bases separated the two germline ends. CDR3 amino acids: CASTKNYNEQFF. The covered CDR3 bases are TGTGCCAGTACCAAAAACTACAATGAG.

In the case of this clone: Sequencing ends 3 residues short of the CDR3 end; the germline J gene provides the rest. The chain joins TRBV6-1 to TRBJ1-2; 9 nucleotides agree with TRBD1. J was trimmed by 7 bases and V by 4 bases; bases with no gene match: 10. This CDR3 region has 15 residues. Germline V lookup: CDR1 MNHNS, CDR2 SASEGT. CDR3 DNA (partial): TGTGCCAGCAGTGCCTTCACGGGACAGGGATCTGGC. Translating it yields CASSAFTGQGSG. The entire CDR3 sequence reads CASSAFTGQGSGYTF.

About this clone: The read is 3 residues too short to cover the CDR3 end, so that end is filled in from the germline J gene. V is TRBV5-1 and J is TRBJ2-7; maybe TRBD1 (6 bases). Trimming left V 0 bases short and J 6 bases short, with 13 bases between. CDR1 and CDR2 (germline): SGHRS, YFSETQ. CDR3 length: 14 amino acids. The CDR3 is CASSLVGAQGEQYF. Incomplete CDR3 DNA: TGCGCCAGCAGCTTGGTGGGGGCGCAGGGCGAG.

Of note for this clone: The CDR3 is cut off 3 residues early in the read; its end comes from the germline J gene. The chain employs TRBV20-1 and TRBJ1-5; D may be TRBD1 (6 bases). V lost 1 base and J lost 4, with 14 bases in between. In germline, CDR1 is DFQATT, CDR2 SNEGSKA (reference sequence). The CDR3 is made up of 15 amino acids. The DNA read from the CDR3 is TGCAGTGCTAGAGTAGCGGGACATCTAAATCAGCCC. It codes for CSARVAGHLNQP. The full CDR3 reads CSARVAGHLNQPQHF.

On this clone: The sequence runs out 3 residues before the end of the CDR3; the remainder is reconstructed from the germline J gene. This chain connects TRBV12-3 or TRBV12-4 to TRBJ2-2; D is unclear. CDR3 length: 13 residues. V shed 8 bases and J shed 2 bases, with 9 bases lying between them. The CDR3 here is CASYTPNTGELFF. The covered CDR3 bases are TGTGCCAGCTATACACCTAACACCGGGGAG.

As concerns this clone: The read stops 3 residues short of the end of the CDR3; the missing end is completed from the germline J gene. The rearrangement uses TRBV27 and TRBJ2-5; 9 bases are shared with TRBD1. The CDR3 extends over 15 amino acids. Unmatched junction bases numbered 10, after V lost 6 bases and J lost 5 bases. Per germline, CDR1 MNHEY and CDR2 SMNVEV (reference sequence). The CDR3 DNA, read in part, is TGTGCCAGCAGGCCCGGGACAGGGATGTGGGAGACC. Residues: CASRPGTGMWET. In full, the CDR3 reads CASRPGTGMWETQYF.

For this clone: The CDR3 end lies 3 residues beyond the end of the read and is filled in from the germline J gene. The rearrangement links TRBV20-1 to TRBJ2-3; 10 bases map to TRBD2. CDR3 size: 19 residues. Unmatched junction bases numbered 16, after V lost 0 bases and J lost 4 bases. Germline V gives CDR1 DFQATT, CDR2 SNEGSKA (reference sequence). The CDR3 protein is CSARDILAGEIGGADTQYF. The sequenced part of the CDR3 DNA is TGCAGTGCTAGAGATATCCTAGCGGGGGAGATAGGTGGGGCAGATACG.

As to this clone: With the read ending 3 residues before the CDR3 end, the germline J gene is used to fill in that end. The rearrangement uses TRBV4-1 and TRBJ1-2; D uncertain. Germline V gives CDR1 MGHRA, CDR2 YSYEKL. Trimming shortened V by 4 bases and J by 3 bases, and 9 bases separated the two germline ends. CDR3 length equals 13 residues. CDR3 DNA (partial): TGCGCCAGCAGCCCCGCGGGAGACTATGGC. Its translation: CASSPAGDYG. The CDR3 as a whole reads CASSPAGDYGYTF.

In regard to this clone: The read stops 3 residues short of the end of the CDR3; the missing end is completed from the germline J gene. This chain connects TRBV5-4 to TRBJ2-5, with 14 bases aligning to TRBD2. The V and J ends lost 2 bases and 4 bases, in that order; junction bases with no gene match: 4. From germline, CDR1 is SGHNT and CDR2 YYREEE (reference sequence). This CDR3 is 16 amino acids long. CDR3 in amino acids: CASSFGLAGGGETQYF. The CDR3 DNA, read in part, is TGTGCCAGCAGCTTCGGACTAGCGGGGGGTGGAGAGACC.